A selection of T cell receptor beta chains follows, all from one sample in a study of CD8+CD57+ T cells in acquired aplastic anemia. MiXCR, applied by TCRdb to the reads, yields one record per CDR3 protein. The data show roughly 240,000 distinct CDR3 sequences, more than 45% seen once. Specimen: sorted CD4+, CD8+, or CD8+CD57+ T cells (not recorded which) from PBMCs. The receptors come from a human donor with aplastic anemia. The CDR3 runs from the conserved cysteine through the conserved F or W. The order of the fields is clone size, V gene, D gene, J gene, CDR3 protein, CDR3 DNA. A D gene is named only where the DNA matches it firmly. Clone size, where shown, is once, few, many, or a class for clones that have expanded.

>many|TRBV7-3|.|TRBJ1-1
CASSPGAREKNTEAFF
TGTGCCAGCAGCCCGGGGGCGCGGGAAAAGAACACTGAAGCTTTCTTT
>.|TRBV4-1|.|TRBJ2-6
CATGANVLTF
TGCGCCACTGGGGCCAACGTCCTGACTTTC
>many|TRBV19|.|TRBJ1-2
CASIRGPTPSVEGYTF
TGTGCCAGTATCCGGGGACCCACCCCGTCGGTGGAGGGCTACACCTTC
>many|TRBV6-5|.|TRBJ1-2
CASSYSKVLRNGYTF
TGTGCCAGCAGTTACTCGAAGGTCCTGCGTAATGGCTACACCTTC
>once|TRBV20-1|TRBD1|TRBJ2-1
CSARDPGQGGPSSYNEQFF
TGCAGTGCTAGAGATCCGGGACAGGGTGGCCCAAGCTCCTACAATGAGCAGTTCTTC
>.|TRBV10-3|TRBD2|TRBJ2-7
CAIGTSGSEQYF
TGTGCCATCGGGACTAGCGGGAGCGAGCAGTACTTC
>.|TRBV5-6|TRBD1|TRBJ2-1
CASSPTNLDRGIDNEQFF
TGTGCCAGCAGCCCAACAAATCTCGACAGGGGGATAGACAATGAGCAGTTCTTC
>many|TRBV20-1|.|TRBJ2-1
CSARDPGELSYNEQFF
TGCAGTGCTAGAGATCCGGGGGAGCTATCCTACAATGAGCAGTTCTTC
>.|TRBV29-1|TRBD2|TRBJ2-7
CSVVSGTYEQYF
TGCAGCGTTGTGAGCGGGACCTACGAGCAGTACTTC
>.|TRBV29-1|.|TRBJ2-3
CSVDLRTVQGTQYF
TGCAGCGTTGACCTCCGGACAGTACAGGGTACGCAGTATTTT
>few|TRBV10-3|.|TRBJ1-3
CAILDADFGNTIYF
TGTGCCATTCTGGACGCGGACTTTGGAAACACCATATATTTT
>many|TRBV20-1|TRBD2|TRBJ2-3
CSAQSGEGTDTQYF
TGCAGTGCCCAGAGCGGGGAGGGCACAGATACGCAGTATTTT
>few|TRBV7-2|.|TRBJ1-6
CASSLQAERNSPLHF
TGTGCCAGCAGCTTACAGGCGGAGCGTAATTCACCCCTCCACTTT
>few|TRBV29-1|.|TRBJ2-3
CSVDVGTDTQYF
TGCAGCGTTGATGTGGGGACAGATACGCAGTATTTT
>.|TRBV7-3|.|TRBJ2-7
CASSYKVGGQETYEQYF
TGTGCCAGCAGCTACAAGGTTGGGGGGCAAGAGACCTACGAGCAGTACTTC
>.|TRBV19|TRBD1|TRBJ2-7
CASSGIRDSTYEQYF
TGTGCCAGTAGTGGAATCCGGGACAGCACCTACGAGCAGTACTTC
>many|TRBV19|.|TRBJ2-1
CASSPPVGPASFYNEQFF
TGTGCCAGTAGTCCTCCAGTCGGGCCGGCCTCCTTCTACAATGAGCAGTTCTTC
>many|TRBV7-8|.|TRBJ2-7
CASSFGYAVDFSSYEQYF
TGTGCCAGCAGCTTCGGTTATGCGGTAGACTTTAGCTCCTACGAGCAGTACTTC
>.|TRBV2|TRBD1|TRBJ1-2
CAAGTGIYGYTF
TGTGCCGCCGGGACAGGGATCTATGGCTACACCTTC
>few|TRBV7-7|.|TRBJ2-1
CASSLDTYNEQFF
TGTGCCAGCAGCCTGGACACTTACAATGAGCAGTTCTTC
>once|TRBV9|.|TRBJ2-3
CASSVTRVHHTDTQYF
TGTGCCAGCAGCGTTACGAGGGTACATCACACAGATACGCAGTATTTT
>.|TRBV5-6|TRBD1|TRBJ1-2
CASSRWDRNYGYTF
TGTGCCAGCAGCCGCTGGGACAGGAACTATGGCTACACCTTC
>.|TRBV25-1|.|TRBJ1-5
CASSPGRNQPQHF
TGTGCCAGCTCTCCAGGGAGGAATCAGCCCCAGCATTTT
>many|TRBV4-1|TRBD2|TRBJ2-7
CASSQARLAAYEQYF
TGCGCCAGCAGCCAAGCCCGGCTAGCGGCCTACGAGCAGTACTTC
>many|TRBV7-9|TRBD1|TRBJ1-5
CASSPGGRGLHQPQHF
TGTGCCAGCAGCCCCGGTGGCAGGGGGCTTCATCAGCCCCAGCATTTT
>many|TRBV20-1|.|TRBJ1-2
CSARDYPGMFDGYTF
TGCAGTGCTAGAGATTATCCAGGGATGTTCGATGGCTACACCTTC
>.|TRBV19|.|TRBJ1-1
CASSTVAEAFF
TGTGCCAGTAGTACGGTAGCTGAAGCTTTCTTT
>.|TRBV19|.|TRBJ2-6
CASTPQGNAGANVLTF
TGTGCCAGTACCCCGCAGGGGAACGCTGGGGCCAACGTCCTGACTTTC
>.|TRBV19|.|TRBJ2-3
CASRLHSTDTQYF
TGTGCCAGTAGGCTGCACAGCACAGATACGCAGTATTTT
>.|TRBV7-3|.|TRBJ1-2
CASSQGWGRGGYTF
TGTGCCAGTAGCCAGGGGTGGGGACGGGGTGGCTACACCTTC
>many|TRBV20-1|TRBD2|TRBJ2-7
CSARSGNYEQYF
TGCAGTGCTCGAAGCGGGAACTACGAGCAGTACTTC
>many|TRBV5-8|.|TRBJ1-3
CASSPQVGNTIYF
TGTGCCAGCAGCCCACAGGTGGGAAACACCATATATTTT
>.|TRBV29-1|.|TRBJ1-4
CSVEARVPNEKLFF
TGCAGCGTTGAAGCCAGAGTGCCAAATGAAAAACTGTTTTTT
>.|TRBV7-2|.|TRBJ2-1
CASSLFKAIGGHNEQFF
TGTGCCAGCAGCTTATTTAAGGCCATAGGGGGGCACAATGAGCAGTTCTTC
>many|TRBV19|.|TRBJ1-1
CASSILNTEAFF
TGTGCCAGTAGTATATTGAACACTGAAGCTTTCTTT
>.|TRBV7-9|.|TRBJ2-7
CASSLCPGASYEQYF
TGTGCCAGCAGCTTATGCCCCGGGGCCTCCTACGAGCAGTACTTC
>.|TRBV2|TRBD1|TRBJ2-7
CASSDHRGKQYF
TGTGCCAGCAGTGATCACAGGGGGAAGCAGTACTTC